The sequence of this T cell receptor (beta chain) was determined in a study of blood T cell repertoires in COVID-19. In germline, CDR1 is SGHKS, CDR2 YYEKEE (reference sequence). The CDR3 spans 14 residues. The V and J ends lost 0 bases and 0 bases respectively, with 7 bases between them. Profiled with immunoSEQ multiplex PCR; TCRdb holds only in-frame clones, not every one. The profile covers about 310,000 clones, with roughly 85% appearing a single time and around 2% taken by the ten largest. This clone was detected once. This chain connects TRBV5-5 to TRBJ2-7; D is undetermined. The source material was PBMCs or T cells enriched from blood (not recorded which). This receptor was identified in a woman in her twenties or thirties who had been exposed to COVID-19. In DNA form, the CDR3 reads TGTGCCAGCAGCTTGGTCAGTTCCTCCTACGAGCAGTACTTC. Residues: CASSLVSSSYEQYF.